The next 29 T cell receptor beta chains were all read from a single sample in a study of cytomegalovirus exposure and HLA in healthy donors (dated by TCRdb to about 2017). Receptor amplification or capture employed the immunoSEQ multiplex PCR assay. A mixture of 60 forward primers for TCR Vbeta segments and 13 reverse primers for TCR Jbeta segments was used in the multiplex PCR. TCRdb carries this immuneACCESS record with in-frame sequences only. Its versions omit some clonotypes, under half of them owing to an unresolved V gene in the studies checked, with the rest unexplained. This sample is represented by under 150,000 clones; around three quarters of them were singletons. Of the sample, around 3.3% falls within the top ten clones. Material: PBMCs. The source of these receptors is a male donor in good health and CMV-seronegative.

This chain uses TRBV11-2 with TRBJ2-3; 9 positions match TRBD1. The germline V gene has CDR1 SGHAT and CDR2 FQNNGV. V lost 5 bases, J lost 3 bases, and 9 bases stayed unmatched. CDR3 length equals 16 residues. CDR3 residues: CASSQDRDRATDTQYF. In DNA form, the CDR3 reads TGTGCCAGCAGCCAAGACCGGGACAGGGCGACAGATACGCAGTATTTT.

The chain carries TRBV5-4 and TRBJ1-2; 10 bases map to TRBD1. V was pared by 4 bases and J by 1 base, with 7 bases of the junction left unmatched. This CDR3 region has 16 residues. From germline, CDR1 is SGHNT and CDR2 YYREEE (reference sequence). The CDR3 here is CASSPDRGLSNYGYTF. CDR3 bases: TGTGCCAGCAGCCCAGACAGGGGGCTAAGTAACTATGGCTACACCTTC. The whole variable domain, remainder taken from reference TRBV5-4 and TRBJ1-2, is ETGVTQSPTHLIKTRGQQVTLRCSSQSGHNTVSWYQQALGQGPQFIFQYYREEENGRGNFPPRFSGLQFPNYSSELNVNALELDDSALYLCASSPDRGLSNYGYTFGSGTRLTVV.

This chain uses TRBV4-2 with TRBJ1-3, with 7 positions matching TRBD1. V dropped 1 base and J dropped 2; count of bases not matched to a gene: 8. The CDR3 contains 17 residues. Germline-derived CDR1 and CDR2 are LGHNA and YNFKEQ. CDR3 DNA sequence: TGTGCCAGCAGCCAAGTCTCGACAGGGTTTACTGGAAACACCATATATTTT. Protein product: CASSQVSTGFTGNTIYF.

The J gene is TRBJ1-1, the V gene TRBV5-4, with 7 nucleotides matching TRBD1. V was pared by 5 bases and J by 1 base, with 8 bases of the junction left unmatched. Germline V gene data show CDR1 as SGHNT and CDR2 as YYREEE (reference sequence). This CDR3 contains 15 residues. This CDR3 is CASRPATGRNTEAFF. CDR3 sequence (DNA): TGTGCCAGCAGACCGGCGACAGGGAGGAACACTGAAGCTTTCTTT. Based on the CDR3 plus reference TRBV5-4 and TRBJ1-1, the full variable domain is ETGVTQSPTHLIKTRGQQVTLRCSSQSGHNTVSWYQQALGQGPQFIFQYYREEENGRGNFPPRFSGLQFPNYSSELNVNALELDDSALYLCASRPATGRNTEAFFGQGTRLTVV.

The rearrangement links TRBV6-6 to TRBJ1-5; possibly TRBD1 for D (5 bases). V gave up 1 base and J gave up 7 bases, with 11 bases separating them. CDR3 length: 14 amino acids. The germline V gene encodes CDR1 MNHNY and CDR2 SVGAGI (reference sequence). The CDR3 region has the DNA TGTGCCAGCAGTTACTTTGGTGGGGGGCAGCCCCAGCATTTT. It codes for CASSYFGGGQPQHF.

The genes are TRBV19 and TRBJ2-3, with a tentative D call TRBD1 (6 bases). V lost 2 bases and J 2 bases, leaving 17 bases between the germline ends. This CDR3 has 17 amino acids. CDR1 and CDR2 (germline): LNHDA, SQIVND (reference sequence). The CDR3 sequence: CASSIRGRGKATDTQYF. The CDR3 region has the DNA TGTGCCAGTAGTATAAGGGGCAGGGGAAAGGCCACAGATACGCAGTATTTT. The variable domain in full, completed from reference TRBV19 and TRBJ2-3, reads DGGITQSPKYLFRKEGQNVTLSCEQNLNHDAMYWYRQDPGQGLRLIYYSQIVNDFQKGDIAEGYSVSREKKESFPLTVTSAQKNPTAFYLCASSIRGRGKATDTQYFGPGTRLTVL.

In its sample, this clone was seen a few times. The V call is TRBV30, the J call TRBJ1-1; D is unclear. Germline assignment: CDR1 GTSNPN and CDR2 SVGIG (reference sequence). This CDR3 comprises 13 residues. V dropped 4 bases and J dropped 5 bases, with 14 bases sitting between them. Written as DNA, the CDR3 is TGTGCCTGGACTTTAACCCTGAGGACTGAAGCTTTCTTT. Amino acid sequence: CAWTLTLRTEAFF.

The CDR3 sequence is CAIRPGEWVDFNTEAFF. Written as DNA, the CDR3 is TGTGCCATCCGACCGGGGGAGTGGGTGGACTTTAACACTGAAGCTTTCTTT. The rearrangement joins TRBV10-3 to TRBJ1-1, with a tentative D call TRBD1 (5 bases). V shed 8 bases and J shed 2 bases, with 24 bases lying between them. The CDR3 totals 17 residues. CDR1 ENHRY and CDR2 SYGVKD come from the germline V gene.

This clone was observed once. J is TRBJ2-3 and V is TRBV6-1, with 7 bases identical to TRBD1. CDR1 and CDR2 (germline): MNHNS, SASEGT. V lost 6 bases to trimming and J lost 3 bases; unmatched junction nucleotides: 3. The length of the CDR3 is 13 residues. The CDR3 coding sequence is TGTGCCAGCAGCGGGACAGCGACAGATACGCAGTATTTT. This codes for CASSGTATDTQYF.

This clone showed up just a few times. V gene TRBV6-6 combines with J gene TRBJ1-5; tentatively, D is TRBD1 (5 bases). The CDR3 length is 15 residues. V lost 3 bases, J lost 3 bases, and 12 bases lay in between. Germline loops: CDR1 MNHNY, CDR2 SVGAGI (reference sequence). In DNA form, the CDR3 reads TGTGCCAGCAGTTATTGGGGCGCTAACAATCAGCCCCAGCATTTT. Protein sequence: CASSYWGANNQPQHF.

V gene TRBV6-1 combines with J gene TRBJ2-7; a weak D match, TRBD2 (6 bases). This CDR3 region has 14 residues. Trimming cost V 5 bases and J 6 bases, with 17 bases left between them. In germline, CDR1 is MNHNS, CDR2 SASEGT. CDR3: CASSKSGSVIEQYF. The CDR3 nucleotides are TGTGCCAGCAGTAAAAGCGGGTCGGTGATCGAGCAGTACTTC.

The CDR3 protein is CASSFRDRGAAFF. In nucleotides, the CDR3 is TGTGCCAGCAGTTTCCGGGACAGGGGTGCTGCTTTCTTT. V and J are TRBV27 and TRBJ1-1, with 10 bases that match TRBD1. In germline, CDR1 is MNHEY, CDR2 SMNVEV (reference sequence). This CDR3 spans 13 amino acids. The ends lost 3 bases at V and 11 bases at J; junction bases unmatched: 6.

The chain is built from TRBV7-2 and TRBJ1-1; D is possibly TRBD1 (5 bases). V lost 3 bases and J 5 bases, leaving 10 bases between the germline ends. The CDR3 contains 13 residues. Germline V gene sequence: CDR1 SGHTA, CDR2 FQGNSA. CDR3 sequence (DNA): TGTGCCAGCAGCTTGACGGGGGGAACTGAAGCTTTCTTT. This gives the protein CASSLTGGTEAFF.

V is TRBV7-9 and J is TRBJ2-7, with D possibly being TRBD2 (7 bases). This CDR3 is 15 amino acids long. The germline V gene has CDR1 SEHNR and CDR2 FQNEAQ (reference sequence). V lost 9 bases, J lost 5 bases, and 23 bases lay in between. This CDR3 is CARHHPPPGGNEQYF. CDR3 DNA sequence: TGTGCCAGACATCACCCACCCCCGGGGGGCAACGAGCAGTACTTC.

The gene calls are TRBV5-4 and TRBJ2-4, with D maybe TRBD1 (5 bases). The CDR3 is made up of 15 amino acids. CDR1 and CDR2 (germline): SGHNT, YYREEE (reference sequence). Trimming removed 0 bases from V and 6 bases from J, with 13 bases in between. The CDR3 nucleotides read TGTGCCAGCAGCTTGGATCAGGGCTGGGGAAACATTCAGTACTTC. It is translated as CASSLDQGWGNIQYF. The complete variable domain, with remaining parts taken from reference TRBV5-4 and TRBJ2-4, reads ETGVTQSPTHLIKTRGQQVTLRCSSQSGHNTVSWYQQALGQGPQFIFQYYREEENGRGNFPPRFSGLQFPNYSSELNVNALELDDSALYLCASSLDQGWGNIQYFGAGTRLSVL.

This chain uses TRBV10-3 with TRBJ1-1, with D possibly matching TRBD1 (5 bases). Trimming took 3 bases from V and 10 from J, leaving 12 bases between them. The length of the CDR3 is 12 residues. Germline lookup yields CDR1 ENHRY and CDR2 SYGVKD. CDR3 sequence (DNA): TGTGCCATCAGTGACTCGGACACAGGAGCTTTCTTT. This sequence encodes CAISDSDTGAFF.

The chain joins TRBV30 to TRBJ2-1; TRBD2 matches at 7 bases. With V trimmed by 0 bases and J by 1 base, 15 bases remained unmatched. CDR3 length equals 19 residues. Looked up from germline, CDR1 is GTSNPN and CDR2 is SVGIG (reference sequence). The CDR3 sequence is CAWSVRGAGSRISYNEQFF. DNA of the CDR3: TGTGCCTGGAGTGTACGAGGAGCGGGGAGTAGAATTTCCTACAATGAGCAGTTCTTC. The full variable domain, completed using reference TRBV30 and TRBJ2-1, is SQTIHQWPATLVQPVGSPLSLECTVEGTSNPNLYWYRQAAGRGLQLLFYSVGIGQISSEVPQNLSASRPQDRQFILSSKKLLLSDSGFYLCAWSVRGAGSRISYNEQFFGPGTRLTVL.

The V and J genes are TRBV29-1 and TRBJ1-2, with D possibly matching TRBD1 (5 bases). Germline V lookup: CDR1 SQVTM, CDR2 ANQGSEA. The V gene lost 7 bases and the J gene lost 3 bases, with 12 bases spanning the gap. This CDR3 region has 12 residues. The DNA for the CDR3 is TGCAGCGGAATGACAGTTGACTATGGCTACACCTTC. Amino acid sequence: CSGMTVDYGYTF. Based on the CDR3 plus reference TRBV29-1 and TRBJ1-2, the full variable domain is SAVISQKPSRDICQRGTSLTIQCQVDSQVTMMFWYRQQPGQSLTLIATANQGSEATYESGFVIDKFPISRPNLTFSTLTVSNMSPEDSSIYLCSGMTVDYGYTFGSGTRLTVV.

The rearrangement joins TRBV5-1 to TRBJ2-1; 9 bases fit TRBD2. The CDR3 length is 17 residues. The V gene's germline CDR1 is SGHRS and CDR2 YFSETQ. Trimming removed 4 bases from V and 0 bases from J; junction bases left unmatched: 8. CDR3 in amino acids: CASSPLFSGSSYNEQFF. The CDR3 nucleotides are TGCGCCAGCAGCCCCTTGTTTAGCGGGAGCTCCTACAATGAGCAGTTCTTC.

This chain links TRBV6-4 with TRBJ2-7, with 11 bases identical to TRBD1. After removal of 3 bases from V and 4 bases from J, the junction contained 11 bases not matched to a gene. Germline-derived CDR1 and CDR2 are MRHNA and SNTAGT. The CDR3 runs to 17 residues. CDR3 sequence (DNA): TGTGCCAGCAGTGAACCTACTCCGGGACAGGGGGAATACGAGCAGTACTTC. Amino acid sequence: CASSEPTPGQGEYEQYF.

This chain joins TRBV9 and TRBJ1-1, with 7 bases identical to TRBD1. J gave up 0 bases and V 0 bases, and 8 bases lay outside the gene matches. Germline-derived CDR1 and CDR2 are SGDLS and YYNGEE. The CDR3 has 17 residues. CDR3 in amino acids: CASSVDPEGAMNTEAFF. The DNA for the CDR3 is TGTGCCAGCAGCGTAGATCCGGAGGGGGCGATGAACACTGAAGCTTTCTTT.

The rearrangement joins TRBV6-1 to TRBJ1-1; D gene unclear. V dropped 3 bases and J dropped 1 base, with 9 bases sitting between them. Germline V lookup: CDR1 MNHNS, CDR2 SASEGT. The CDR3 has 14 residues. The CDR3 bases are TGTGCCAGCAGTGAGCCAGTCGAGAACACTGAAGCTTTCTTT. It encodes CASSEPVENTEAFF.

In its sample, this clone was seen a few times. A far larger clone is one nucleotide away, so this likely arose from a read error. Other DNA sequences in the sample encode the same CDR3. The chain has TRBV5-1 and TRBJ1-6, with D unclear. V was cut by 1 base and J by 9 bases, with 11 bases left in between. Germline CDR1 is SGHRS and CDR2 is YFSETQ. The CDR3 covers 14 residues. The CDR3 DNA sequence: TGCGCCAGCAGCTTGTTTTCAGGAGGTTCACCCCTCCACTTT. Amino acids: CASSLFSGGSPLHF.

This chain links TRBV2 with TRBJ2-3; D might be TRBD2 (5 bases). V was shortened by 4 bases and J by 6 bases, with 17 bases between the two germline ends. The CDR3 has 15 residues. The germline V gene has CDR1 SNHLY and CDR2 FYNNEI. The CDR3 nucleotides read TGTGCCAGCAGTGTTATCGGGTTAGCGACGGATACGCAGTATTTT. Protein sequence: CASSVIGLATDTQYF.

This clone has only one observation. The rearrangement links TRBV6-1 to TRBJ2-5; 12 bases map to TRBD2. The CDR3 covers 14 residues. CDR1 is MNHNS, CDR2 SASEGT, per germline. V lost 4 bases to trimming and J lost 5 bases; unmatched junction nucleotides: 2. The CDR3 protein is CASSVGLAGETQYF. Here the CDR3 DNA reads TGTGCCAGCAGTGTCGGACTAGCGGGGGAGACCCAGTACTTC.

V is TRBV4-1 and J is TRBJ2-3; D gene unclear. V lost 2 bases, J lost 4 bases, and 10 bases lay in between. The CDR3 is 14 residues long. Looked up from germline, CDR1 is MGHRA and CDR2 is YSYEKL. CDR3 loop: CASSQPKQADTQYF. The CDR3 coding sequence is TGCGCCAGCAGCCAACCCAAACAAGCAGATACGCAGTATTTT.

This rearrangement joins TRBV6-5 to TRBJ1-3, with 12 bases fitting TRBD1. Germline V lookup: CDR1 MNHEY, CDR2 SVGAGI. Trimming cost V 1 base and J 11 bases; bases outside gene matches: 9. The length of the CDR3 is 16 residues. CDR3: CASSYCGTGGISAIYF. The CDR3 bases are TGTGCCAGCAGTTACTGTGGGACAGGGGGCATAAGTGCCATATATTTT.

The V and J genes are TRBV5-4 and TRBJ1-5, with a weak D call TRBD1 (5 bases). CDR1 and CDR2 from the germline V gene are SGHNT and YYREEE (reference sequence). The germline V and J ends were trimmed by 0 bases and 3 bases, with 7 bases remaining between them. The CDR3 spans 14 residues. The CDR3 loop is CASSLEGPNQPQHF. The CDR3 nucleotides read TGTGCCAGCAGCTTGGAGGGGCCCAATCAGCCCCAGCATTTT.

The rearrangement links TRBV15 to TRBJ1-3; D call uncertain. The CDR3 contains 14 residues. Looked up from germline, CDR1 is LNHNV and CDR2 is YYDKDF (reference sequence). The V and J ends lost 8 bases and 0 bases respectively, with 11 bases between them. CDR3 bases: TGTGCCACCGAAAGGAGGCCCTCTGGAAACACCATATATTTT. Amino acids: CATERRPSGNTIYF.